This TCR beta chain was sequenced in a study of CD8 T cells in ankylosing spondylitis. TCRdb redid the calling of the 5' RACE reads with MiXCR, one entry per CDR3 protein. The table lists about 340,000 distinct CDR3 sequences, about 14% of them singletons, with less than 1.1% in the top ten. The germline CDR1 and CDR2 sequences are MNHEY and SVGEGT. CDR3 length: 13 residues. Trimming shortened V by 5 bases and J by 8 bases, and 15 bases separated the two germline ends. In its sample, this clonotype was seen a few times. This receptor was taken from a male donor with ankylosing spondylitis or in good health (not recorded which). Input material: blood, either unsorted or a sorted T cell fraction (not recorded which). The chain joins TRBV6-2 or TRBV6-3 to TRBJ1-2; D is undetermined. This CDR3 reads CASSRGPLRGYTF. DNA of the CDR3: TGTGCCAGCAGTCGAGGGCCCCTGAGGGGCTACACCTTC.